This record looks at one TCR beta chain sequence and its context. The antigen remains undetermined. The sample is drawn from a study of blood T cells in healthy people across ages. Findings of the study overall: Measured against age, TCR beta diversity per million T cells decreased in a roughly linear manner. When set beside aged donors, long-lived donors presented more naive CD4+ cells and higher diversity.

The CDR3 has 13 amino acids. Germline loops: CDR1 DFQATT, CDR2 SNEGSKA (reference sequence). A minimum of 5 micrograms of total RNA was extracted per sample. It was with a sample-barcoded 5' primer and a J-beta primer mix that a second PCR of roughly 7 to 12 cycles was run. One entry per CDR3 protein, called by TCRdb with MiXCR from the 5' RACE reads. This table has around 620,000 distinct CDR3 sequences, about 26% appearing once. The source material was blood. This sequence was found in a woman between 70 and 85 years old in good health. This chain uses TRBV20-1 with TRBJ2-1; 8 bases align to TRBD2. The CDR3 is CSAAGGGPDEQFF. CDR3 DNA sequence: TGCAGCGCCGCCGGGGGGGGCCCGGATGAGCAGTTCTTC.